Included here is one T cell receptor beta chain sequence, with context. The antigen it recognizes is unknown. The input lacks base qualities; no much larger clone sits a single base away. Using the deep immunoSEQ assay, TCR CDR3 regions were amplified from genomic DNA by multiplex PCR. Extracted genomic DNA from each cell subset was distributed evenly across all wells of several immunoSEQ 96-well plates, and each plate was treated as a replicate. Each replicate PCR for sorted subsets received about 200 ng genomic DNA, equal to roughly 33,000 T cell genomes. The purified libraries were quantified using a Qubit 3.0 fluorometer, sized with a Bioanalyzer 2100, and then quantified again using the KAPA Library Quantification kit. Every immunoSEQ 96-well plate was sequenced on a separate single-read 150-cycle Illumina NextSeq 550 flow cell. The paper's data handling went like this. Because the immunoSEQ output held only junctional sequences and lacked quality scores, the filtering could not match the filtering applied to full-length reads. Sequences were annotated with PyIR, a Python wrapper for IgBLAST v1.9, using IMGT germline references to assign V/J genes and CDR3. Reads were filtered out if the reads had weak V/J assignments (E-value above 1e-6), no CDR3, stop codons, out-of-frame junctions, or ambiguous translated residues. V3J clonotypes were defined by identical inferred V gene, J gene, and CDR3 amino acid sequence. Percentage overlap between repertoires was calculated by dividing the number of shared unique clonotypes by the size of the smaller repertoire. RTK rarefaction, the Chao1 estimator, and Recon v2.1 estimates of unobserved clonotypes were used to assess repertoire richness. OLGA was used to compute generation probabilities for all TCRbeta clonotypes that the gDNA method yielded from a handful of donors. TCRdb's version of the immuneACCESS table is confined to in-frame rearrangements and falls short of the full clone set. An unresolved V gene accounts for under half of the shortfall where checked; the remainder is of unknown origin. V and J calls and clone size come straight from that table; D and trimming were deduced from the DNA. This sample is represented by about 2.4 million clones; approximately 93% of them were singletons. Around 0.4% of the sample is in the top ten clones.

This sample is part of a study of shared clonotypes between healthy human individuals (dated by TCRdb to 2019 to 2021). At the level of the whole study: The cohort included a few men and a couple of women between 18 and 49 years of age. For each donor, CD4 naive and CD4 memory were each run on three plates, CD8 naive on two plates, and CD8 memory on one plate. To estimate repertoire size and how much clonotype sharing occurs between individuals, the study deeply sequenced the blood TCR repertoires of several healthy adults. Different laboratories and diverse techniques were used to prepare libraries and sequence TCR repertoires, to increase sequencing depth and limit assay-specific biases. Leukapheresis yielded between about 0.94 and 9 billion PBMCs per donor. The research as a whole found: Even with the large sequencing depth, rarefaction of the sorted-subset datasets indicated that sequencing was incomplete. Higher generation probabilities were observed for clonotypes shared by all four sorted-subset donors than for non-shared clonotypes. Naive subsets generally had larger estimated clonotype richness than memory subsets. Only blood was sampled, and tissue TCR repertoires likely differ from those in blood. When several donors were compared, the shared fraction of clonotypes was about 5.5% for naive CD4, more than 3% for naive CD8, 2% to 2.5% for memory CD4, and less than 0.5% for memory CD8. Pairwise subsampling led to the expectation that sequencing depth would affect the degree of clonotype sharing among donors. Because the study included a small number of donors, the genetic and exposure-history diversity represented was limited.

A distance of 12 bases separates the germline ends of V and J, which lose 1 base and 5 bases respectively. From the germline V gene, CDR1 is LGHNA and CDR2 is YSLEER. From the cysteine up to the phenylalanine, the CDR3 has a length of 15 residues. The read is trimmed to its CDR3 DNA, 45 bases read in frame from base 1. The donors were healthy, HIV-negative adults who had no recently reported acute infections or vaccinations. Only Caucasian adults living in Nashville, Tennessee, USA were represented among the donors. CD4+ T cells were enriched through magnetic negative selection, after which naive cells were positively selected on CD45RA and the remaining negative fraction served as the memory subset. After blood collection by leukapheresis, PBMCs were isolated using Ficoll-Histopaque density gradient centrifugation and then cryopreserved in the vapor phase of liquid nitrogen. Analytical flow cytometry was used to check the purity and quantity of every magnetically sorted T cell population. Genomic DNA was isolated from every sorted fraction and measured by UV absorbance on a Nanodrop 2000c.

This receptor chain uses TRBV4-3 and TRBJ2-1, with the D gene too uncertain to name. The sample consisted of naive CD4+ T cells from PBMCs. The cell subset or site tag for this specimen amounts to: CD45RA+ positively selected. This clonotype was obtained from a man aged 18 to 29 in good health. Some clones in this sample may be carry-over from other donors' samples. This receptor has the CDR3 CASSQGWETHNEQFF. At the DNA level, the sequence is TGCGCCAGCAGCCAAGGGTGGGAAACGCACAATGAGCAGTTCTTC.